This T cell receptor beta chain was identified in a study of TIL therapy for anti-PD-1-resistant metastatic lung cancer. Whole-study context: Tumors carried a median about 1.5 non-synonymous mutations per megabase.

V was clipped by 1 base and J by 0 bases, with 12 bases between them. Germline CDR1 and CDR2: SQVTM and ANQGSEA. The CDR3 sequence is 15 residues long. The sample's time point: pre-treatment sample, taken before nivolumab and TIL therapy. Pleural nodules or supraclavicular lymph nodes made up most of the excised metastases sampled. The immunoSEQ assay was v3. TCRdb's table, derived via immunoSEQ multiplex PCR, lists solely in-frame clones and lacks some. The table includes 95,000 or so clones, about 71% detected once. The sequenced sample was tumor tissue, obtained at baseline. This chain connects TRBV29-1 to TRBJ1-2; D uncertain. The receptor was derived from a person aged 25-79 years with non-small cell lung cancer. The CDR3 DNA is TGCAGCGTTGAAGGTTTTGAACGGACTAACTATGGCTACACCTTC. Its protein product is CSVEGFERTNYGYTF.